The sequence of this T cell receptor (beta chain) was determined in a study of control samples from healthy donors and cancer patients. Germline V gene lookup returns CDR1 LGHNA and CDR2 YSLEER. This CDR3 region has 15 residues. V lost 0 bases and J lost 1, with 8 bases in between. The table came from immunoSEQ multiplex PCR; TCRdb's copy has only in-frame clones and leaves some out. The sample gives 130,000 or so clones, more than 70% of which show up once; under 40% is in the top ten. This sequence joins TRBV4-3 and TRBJ2-3, with D tentatively TRBD2 (5 bases). This sequence originates from a man aged 50-60 years in good health. Sequencing input: blood. The CDR3 DNA reads as TGCGCCAGCAGCCAAGAGAGGACTGGCACAGATACGCAGTATTTT. Its translation is CASSQERTGTDTQYF.